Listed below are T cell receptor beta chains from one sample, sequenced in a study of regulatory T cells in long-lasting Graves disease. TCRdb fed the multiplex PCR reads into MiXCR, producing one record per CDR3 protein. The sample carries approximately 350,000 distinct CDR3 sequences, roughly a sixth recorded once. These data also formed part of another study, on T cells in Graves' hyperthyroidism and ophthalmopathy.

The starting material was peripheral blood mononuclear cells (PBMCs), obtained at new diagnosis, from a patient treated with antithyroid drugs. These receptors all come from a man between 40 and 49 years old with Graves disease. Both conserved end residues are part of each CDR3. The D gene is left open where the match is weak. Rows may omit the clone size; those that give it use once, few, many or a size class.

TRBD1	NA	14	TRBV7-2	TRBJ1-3	CASSLDRGPDTIYF	TGTGCCAGCAGCCTCGACAGGGGGCCTGACACCATATATTTT
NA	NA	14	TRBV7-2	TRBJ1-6	CASSLAWRGSPLHF	TGTGCCAGCAGCCTAGCATGGAGGGGATCACCCCTCCACTTT
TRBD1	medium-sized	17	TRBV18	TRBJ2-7	CASSLDRETFSTYEQYF	TGTGCCAGCTCACTCGACAGGGAGACTTTTTCGACCTACGAGCAGTACTTC
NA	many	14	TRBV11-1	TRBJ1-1	CASSPGAVPTEAFF	TGTGCCAGCAGCCCAGGGGCGGTGCCCACTGAAGCTTTCTTT
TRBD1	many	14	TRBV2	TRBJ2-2	CASSYRGATGELFF	TGTGCCAGCAGTTACAGGGGAGCCACCGGGGAGCTGTTTTTT
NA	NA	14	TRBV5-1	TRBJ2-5	CASSENRPKETQYF	TGCGCCAGCAGCGAAAATCGGCCTAAAGAGACCCAGTACTTC
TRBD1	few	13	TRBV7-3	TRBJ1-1	CASSRDRNTEASF	TGTGCCAGCAGCCGGGACAGGAACACTGAAGCTTCCTTT
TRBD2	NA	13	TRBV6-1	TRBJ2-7	CASKRGLHDEQYF	TGTGCCAGCAAGCGGGGTCTCCACGACGAGCAGTACTTC
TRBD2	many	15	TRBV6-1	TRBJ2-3	CASSETSGGPDTQYF	TGTGCCAGCAGTGAGACTAGCGGGGGGCCAGATACGCAGTATTTT
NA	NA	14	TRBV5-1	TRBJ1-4	CASSEGQGREKLFF	TGCGCCAGCAGCGAAGGGCAGGGACGGGAAAAACTGTTTTTT
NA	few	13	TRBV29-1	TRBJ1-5	CSVPGDLDQPQHF	TGCAGCGTTCCTGGGGATCTCGATCAGCCCCAGCATTTT
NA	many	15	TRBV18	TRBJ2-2	CASSIDRINTGELFF	TGTGCCAGCTCAATTGACAGGATAAACACCGGGGAGCTGTTTTTT
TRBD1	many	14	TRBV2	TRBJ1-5	CASNQQGSNQPQHF	TGTGCCAGCAACCAACAGGGGAGCAATCAGCCCCAGCATTTT
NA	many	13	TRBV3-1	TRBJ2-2	CASSQLWGGELFF	TGTGCCAGCAGCCAACTATGGGGCGGGGAGCTGTTTTTT
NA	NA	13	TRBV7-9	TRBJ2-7	CASIPGADTTQYF	TGTGCCAGCATACCCGGAGCGGACACCACACAGTACTTC
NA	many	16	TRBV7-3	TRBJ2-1	CASSDQPTGSGDEQFF	TGTGCCAGCAGCGACCAGCCCACGGGGTCTGGGGATGAGCAGTTCTTC
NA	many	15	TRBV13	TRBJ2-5	CASSFRRQTSGTQYF	TGTGCCAGCAGCTTCCGGCGGCAGACCTCGGGGACCCAGTACTTC
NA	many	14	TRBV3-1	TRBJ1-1	CASSPRDKNTEAFF	TGTGCCAGCAGCCCGCGGGACAAGAACACTGAAGCTTTCTTT
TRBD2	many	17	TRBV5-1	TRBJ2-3	CASSPLGGGAVPDTQYF	TGCGCCAGCTCCCCCCTTGGCGGGGGGGCGGTTCCAGATACGCAGTATTTT
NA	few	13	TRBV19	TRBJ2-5	CASSTPHQETQYF	TGTGCCAGTAGTACTCCCCACCAAGAGACCCAGTACTTC
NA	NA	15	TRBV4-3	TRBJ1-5	CASSQDLGGNQPQHF	TGCGCCAGCAGCCAAGATTTGGGGGGCAATCAGCCCCAGCATTTT
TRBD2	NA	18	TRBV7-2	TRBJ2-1	CASRLRGTSGSHYNEQFF	TGTGCCAGCAGATTAAGGGGGACTAGCGGGAGCCACTACAATGAGCAGTTCTTC
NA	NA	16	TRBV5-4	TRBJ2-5	CASSLTLHSGEETQYF	TGTGCCAGCAGCCTTACTCTCCACAGCGGCGAAGAGACCCAGTACTTC
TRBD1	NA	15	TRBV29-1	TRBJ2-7	CSVEETGSIAYEQYF	TGCAGCGTTGAAGAGACAGGGTCAATTGCCTACGAGCAGTACTTC
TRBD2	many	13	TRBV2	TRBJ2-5	CASSGAGAETQYF	TGTGCCAGCAGTGGAGCGGGGGCGGAGACCCAGTACTTC
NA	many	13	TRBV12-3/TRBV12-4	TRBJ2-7	CASSPNSYSEQYF	TGTGCCAGCAGCCCCAACAGTTACAGCGAGCAGTACTTC
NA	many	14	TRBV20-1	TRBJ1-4	CSARVAPGDKKLFF	TGCAGTGCTAGAGTTGCCCCCGGGGACAAAAAACTGTTTTTT
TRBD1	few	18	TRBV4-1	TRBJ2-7	CASSPQPFGQGGWNEQYF	TGCGCCAGCAGCCCACAACCCTTCGGACAGGGGGGGTGGAACGAGCAGTACTTC
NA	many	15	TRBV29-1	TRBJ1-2	CSVEEAGIRYYGYTF	TGCAGCGTTGAAGAGGCGGGGATAAGGTATTATGGCTACACCTTC
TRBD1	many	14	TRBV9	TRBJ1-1	CASSFAQGGTEAFF	TGTGCCAGCAGCTTTGCACAGGGGGGGACTGAAGCTTTCTTT
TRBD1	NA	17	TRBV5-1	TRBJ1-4	CASSEPGQGEDGEKLFF	TGCGCCAGCAGCGAACCGGGACAGGGGGAGGACGGTGAAAAACTGTTTTTT
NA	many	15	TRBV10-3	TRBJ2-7	CAIRAFWGPSYEQYF	TGTGCCATCAGGGCCTTTTGGGGGCCTTCCTACGAGCAGTACTTC
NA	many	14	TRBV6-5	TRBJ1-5	CASSYEEGGRPQHF	TGTGCCAGCAGTTACGAGGAGGGAGGACGGCCCCAGCATTTT
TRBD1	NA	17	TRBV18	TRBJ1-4	CASSPAGTGTFGEKLFF	TGTGCCAGCTCACCGGCAGGGACAGGGACGTTCGGAGAAAAACTGTTTTTT
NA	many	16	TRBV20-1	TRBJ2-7	CSARDLGGGWVSEQYF	TGCAGTGCTAGAGATCTTGGGGGCGGGTGGGTCAGCGAGCAGTACTTC
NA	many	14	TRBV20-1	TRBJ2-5	CSAPIHRFRETQYF	TGCAGTGCTCCTATTCACAGGTTCCGTGAGACCCAGTACTTC
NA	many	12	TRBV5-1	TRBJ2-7	CASNRNDYEQYF	TGCGCCAGCAATCGTAATGACTACGAGCAGTACTTC
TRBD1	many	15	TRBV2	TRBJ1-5	CASRAGQGAVQPQHF	TGTGCCAGCAGAGCGGGACAGGGGGCGGTTCAGCCCCAGCATTTT
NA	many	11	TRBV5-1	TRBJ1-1	CASSLAGEAFF	TGCGCCAGCAGCTTGGCTGGTGAAGCTTTCTTT
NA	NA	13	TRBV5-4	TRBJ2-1	CASSLEAGNEQFF	TGTGCCAGCAGCTTGGAAGCAGGGAATGAGCAGTTCTTC